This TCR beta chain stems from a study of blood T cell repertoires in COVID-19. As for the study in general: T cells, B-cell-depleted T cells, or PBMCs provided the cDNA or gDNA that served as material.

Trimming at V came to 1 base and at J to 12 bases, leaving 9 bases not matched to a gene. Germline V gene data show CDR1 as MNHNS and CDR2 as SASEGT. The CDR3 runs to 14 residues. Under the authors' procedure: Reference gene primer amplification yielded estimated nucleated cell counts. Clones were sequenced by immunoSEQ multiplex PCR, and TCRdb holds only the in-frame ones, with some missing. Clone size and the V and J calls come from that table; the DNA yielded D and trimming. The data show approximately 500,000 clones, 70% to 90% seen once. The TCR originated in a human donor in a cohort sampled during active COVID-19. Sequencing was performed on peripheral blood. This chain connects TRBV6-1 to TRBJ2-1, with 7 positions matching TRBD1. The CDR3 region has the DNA TGTGCCAGCAGTGAAGGAGTAACCGGGACAGCGCAGTTCTTC. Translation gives CASSEGVTGTAQFF.